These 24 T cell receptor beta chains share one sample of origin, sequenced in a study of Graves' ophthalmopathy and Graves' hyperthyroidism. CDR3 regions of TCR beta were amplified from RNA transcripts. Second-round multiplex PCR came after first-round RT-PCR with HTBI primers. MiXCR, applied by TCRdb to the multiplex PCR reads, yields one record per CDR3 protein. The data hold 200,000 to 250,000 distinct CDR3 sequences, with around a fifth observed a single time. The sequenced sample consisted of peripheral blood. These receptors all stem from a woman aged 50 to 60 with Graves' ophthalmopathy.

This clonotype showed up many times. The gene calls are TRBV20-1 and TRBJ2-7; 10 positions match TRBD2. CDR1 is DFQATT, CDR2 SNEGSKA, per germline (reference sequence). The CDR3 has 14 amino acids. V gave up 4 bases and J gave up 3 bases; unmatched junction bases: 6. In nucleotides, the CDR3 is TGCAGTGCTAAGGGGCTAGCGGGAGACTACGAGCAGTACTTC. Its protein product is CSAKGLAGDYEQYF.

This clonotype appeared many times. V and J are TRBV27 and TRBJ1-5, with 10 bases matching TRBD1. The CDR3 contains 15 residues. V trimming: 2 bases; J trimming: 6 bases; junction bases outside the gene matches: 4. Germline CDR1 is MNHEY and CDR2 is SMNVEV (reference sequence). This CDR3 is CASSLRGQGSQPQHF. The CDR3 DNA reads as TGTGCCAGCAGTTTACGGGGACAGGGGTCTCAGCCCCAGCATTTT.

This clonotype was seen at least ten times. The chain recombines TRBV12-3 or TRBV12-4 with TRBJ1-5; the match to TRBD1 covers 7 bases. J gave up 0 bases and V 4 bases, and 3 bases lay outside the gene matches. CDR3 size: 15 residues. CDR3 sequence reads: CASSSQGTSNQPQHF. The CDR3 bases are TGTGCCAGCAGTTCACAGGGGACTAGCAATCAGCCCCAGCATTTT.

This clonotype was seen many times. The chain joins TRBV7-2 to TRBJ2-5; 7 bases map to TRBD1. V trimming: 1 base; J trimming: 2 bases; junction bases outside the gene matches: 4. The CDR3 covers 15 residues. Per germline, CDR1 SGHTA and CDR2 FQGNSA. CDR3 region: CASSLGGTAQETQYF. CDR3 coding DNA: TGTGCCAGCAGCTTAGGAGGGACAGCACAAGAGACCCAGTACTTC.

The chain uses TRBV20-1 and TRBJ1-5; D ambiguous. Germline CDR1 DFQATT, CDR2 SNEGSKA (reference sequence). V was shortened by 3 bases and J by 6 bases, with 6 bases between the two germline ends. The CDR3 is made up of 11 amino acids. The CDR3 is CSARAGQPQHF. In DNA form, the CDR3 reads TGCAGTGCTAGGGCAGGTCAGCCCCAGCATTTT.

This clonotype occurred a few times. The CDR3 here is CASSPFRDRGENTEAFF. The CDR3 DNA sequence: TGTGCCAGCTCACCATTCCGGGACAGGGGGGAGAACACTGAAGCTTTCTTT. The chain recombines TRBV18 with TRBJ1-1, with TRBD1 matching 11 bases. V lost 2 bases to trimming and J lost 1 base; unmatched junction nucleotides: 6. CDR3 length: 17 residues. The germline gives CDR1 KGHSH, CDR2 LQKENI.

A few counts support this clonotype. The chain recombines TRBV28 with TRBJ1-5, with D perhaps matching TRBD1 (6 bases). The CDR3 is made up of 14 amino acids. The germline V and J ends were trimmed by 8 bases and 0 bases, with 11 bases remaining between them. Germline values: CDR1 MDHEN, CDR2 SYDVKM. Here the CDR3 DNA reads TGTGCCAGCGGGGGGGGACATAGCAATCAGCCCCAGCATTTT. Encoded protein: CASGGGHSNQPQHF.

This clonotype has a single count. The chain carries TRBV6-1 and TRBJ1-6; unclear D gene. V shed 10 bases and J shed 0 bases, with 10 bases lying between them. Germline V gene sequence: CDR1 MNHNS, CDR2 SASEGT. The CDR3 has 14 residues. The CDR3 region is CAIGGSSYNSPLHF. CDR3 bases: TGTGCCATCGGAGGTAGCTCCTATAATTCACCCCTCCACTTT.

The CDR3 DNA follows: TGTGCCAGCAGCCAAGTAGCGGTTGGGACGGAGACCCAGTACTTC. It encodes CASSQVAVGTETQYF. This chain joins TRBV12-3 or TRBV12-4 and TRBJ2-5; D possibly corresponds to TRBD2 (6 bases). The length of the CDR3 is 15 residues. With 6 bases removed from V and 5 bases from J, the gap between germline ends came to 19 bases.

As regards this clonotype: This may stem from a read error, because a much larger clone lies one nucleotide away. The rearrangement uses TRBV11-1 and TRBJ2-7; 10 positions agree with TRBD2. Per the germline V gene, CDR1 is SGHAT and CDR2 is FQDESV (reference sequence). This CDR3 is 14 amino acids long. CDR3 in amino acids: CANSFGTSVEEQYF. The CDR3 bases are TGTGCCAACAGCTTCGGGACTAGCGTCGAAGAGCAGTACTTC.

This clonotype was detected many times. The CDR3 nucleotides are TGTGCCAGCAGCCAAACTAGCGGGGATTCCTACGAGCAGTACTTC. The encoded protein is CASSQTSGDSYEQYF. The chain couples TRBV7-2 to TRBJ2-7, with TRBD2 identical over 10 bases. This CDR3 is 15 amino acids long. In germline, CDR1 is SGHTA, CDR2 FQGNSA. V lost 5 bases and J lost 1; bases outside the gene matches: 5.

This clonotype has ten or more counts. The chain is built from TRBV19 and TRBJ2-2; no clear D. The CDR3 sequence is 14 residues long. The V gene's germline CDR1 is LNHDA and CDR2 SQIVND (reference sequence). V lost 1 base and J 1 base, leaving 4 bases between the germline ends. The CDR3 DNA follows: TGTGCCAGTAGTATAGGGCAGAACACCGGGGAGCTGTTTTTT. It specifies CASSIGQNTGELFF.

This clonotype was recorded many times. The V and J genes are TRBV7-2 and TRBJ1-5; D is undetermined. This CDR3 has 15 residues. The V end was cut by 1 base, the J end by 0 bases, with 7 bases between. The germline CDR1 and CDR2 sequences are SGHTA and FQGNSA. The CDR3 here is CASSLVRDSNQPQHF. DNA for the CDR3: TGTGCCAGCAGCTTAGTTAGGGATAGCAATCAGCCCCAGCATTTT.

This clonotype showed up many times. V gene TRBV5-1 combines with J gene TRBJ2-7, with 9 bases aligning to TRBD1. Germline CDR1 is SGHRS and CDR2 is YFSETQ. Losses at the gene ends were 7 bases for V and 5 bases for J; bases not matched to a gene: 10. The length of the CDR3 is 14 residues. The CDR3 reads CASSLGQGGNEQYF. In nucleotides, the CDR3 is TGCGCCAGCTCGCTGGGACAGGGTGGGAACGAGCAGTACTTC.

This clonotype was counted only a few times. The CDR3 sequence is CASTLGQGYTEAFF. CDR3 coding DNA: TGTGCCAGTACTTTAGGACAGGGGTACACTGAAGCTTTCTTT. The rearrangement uses TRBV19 and TRBJ1-1; 9 bases are a match to TRBD1. Germline CDR1 is LNHDA and CDR2 is SQIVND (reference sequence). Trimming at V came to 7 bases and at J to 3 bases, leaving 6 bases not matched to a gene. The CDR3 covers 14 residues.

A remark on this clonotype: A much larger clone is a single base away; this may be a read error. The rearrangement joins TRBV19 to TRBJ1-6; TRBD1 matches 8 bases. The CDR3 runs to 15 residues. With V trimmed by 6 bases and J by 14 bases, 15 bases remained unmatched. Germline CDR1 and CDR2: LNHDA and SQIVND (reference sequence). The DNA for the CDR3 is TGTGCCAGTAGACACCCCTGGACAGGGTCTGAATCCCTCCACTTT. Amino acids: CASRHPWTGSESLHF.

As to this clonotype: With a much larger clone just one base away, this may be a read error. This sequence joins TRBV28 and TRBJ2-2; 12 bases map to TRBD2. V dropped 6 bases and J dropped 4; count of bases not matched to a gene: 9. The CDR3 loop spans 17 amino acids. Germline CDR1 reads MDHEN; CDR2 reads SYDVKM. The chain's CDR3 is CASSLAGGRGITGELFF. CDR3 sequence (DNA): TGTGCCAGCAGCCTAGCGGGAGGGCGGGGGATCACCGGGGAGCTGTTTTTT.

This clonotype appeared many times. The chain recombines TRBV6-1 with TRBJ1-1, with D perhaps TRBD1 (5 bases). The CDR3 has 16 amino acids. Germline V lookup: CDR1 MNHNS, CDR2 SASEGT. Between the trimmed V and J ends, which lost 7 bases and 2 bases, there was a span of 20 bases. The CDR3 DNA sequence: TGTGCCAGCACTATACAACCGGGCAGGGCCAACACTGAAGCTTTCTTT. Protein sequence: CASTIQPGRANTEAFF.

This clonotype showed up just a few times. The CDR3 DNA sequence: TGTGCCAGCAGTATCACGTACACAGATACGCAGTATTTT. It codes for CASSITYTDTQYF. This rearrangement joins TRBV6-1 to TRBJ2-3, with D unclear. Trimming stripped 5 bases from V and 2 bases from J, with 8 bases between. Germline assignment: CDR1 MNHNS and CDR2 SASEGT. This CDR3 spans 13 amino acids.

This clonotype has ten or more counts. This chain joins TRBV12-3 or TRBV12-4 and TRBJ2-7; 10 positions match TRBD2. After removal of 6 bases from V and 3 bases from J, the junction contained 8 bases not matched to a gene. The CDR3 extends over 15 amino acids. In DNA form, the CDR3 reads TGTGCCAGCAGCCCTAGCGGGAGTAGGGACTACGAGCAGTACTTC. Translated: CASSPSGSRDYEQYF.

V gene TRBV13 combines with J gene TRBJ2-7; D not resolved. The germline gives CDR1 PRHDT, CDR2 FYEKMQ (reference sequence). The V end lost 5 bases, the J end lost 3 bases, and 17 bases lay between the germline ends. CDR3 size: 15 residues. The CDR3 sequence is CASSSLAVLSYEQYF. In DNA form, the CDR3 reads TGTGCCAGCAGCAGCCTCGCGGTCCTAAGCTACGAGCAGTACTTC.

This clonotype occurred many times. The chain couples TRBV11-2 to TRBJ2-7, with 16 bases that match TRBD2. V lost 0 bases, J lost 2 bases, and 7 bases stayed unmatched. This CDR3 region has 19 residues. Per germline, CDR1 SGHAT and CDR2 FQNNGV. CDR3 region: CASSLDPGLAGGGPYEQYF. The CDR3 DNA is TGTGCCAGCAGCTTAGATCCGGGACTAGCGGGAGGGGGGCCCTACGAGCAGTACTTC.

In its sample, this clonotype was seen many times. CDR3 sequence: CASSGSGRGETQYF. The DNA of the CDR3 is TGCGCCAGCAGTGGCTCGGGACGGGGGGAGACCCAGTACTTC. The rearrangement joins TRBV10-1 to TRBJ2-5, with a possible D match to TRBD2 (6 bases). V gave up 4 bases and J gave up 5 bases, with 14 bases separating them. CDR3 length: 14 residues. Germline assignment: CDR1 WNHNN and CDR2 SYGVQD (reference sequence).

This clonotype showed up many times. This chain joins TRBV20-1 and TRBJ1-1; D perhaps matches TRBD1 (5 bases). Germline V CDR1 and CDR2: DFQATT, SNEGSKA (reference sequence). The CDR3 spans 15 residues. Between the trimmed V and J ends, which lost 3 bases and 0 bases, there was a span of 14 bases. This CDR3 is CSASKGMDLNTEAFF. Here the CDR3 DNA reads TGCAGTGCTAGTAAGGGGATGGACTTGAACACTGAAGCTTTCTTT.